The present TCR beta chain was sequenced within a study of a mutant IDH1 vaccine in newly diagnosed glioma. Study overall: Previous care, which was radiotherapy, temozolomide, or both, most often involved both. Findings and limits, study-wide: It was 85% to 95% of patients that developed vaccine-induced immune responses. Alterations occurring in top peripheral T cell clonotypes seemed unrelated to pseudoprogression.

The time point here: baseline, week 1 (first vaccination visit). Treatment given: pre-vaccination baseline after standard-of-care therapy. The protocol was immunoSEQ multiplex PCR, while the TCRdb copy is restricted to in-frame clones and leaves out a portion. The sample consists of about 67,000 clones, around 80% of them appearing once. The V gene's germline CDR1 is WNHNN and CDR2 SYGVQD (reference sequence). V trimming: 0 bases; J trimming: 2 bases; junction bases outside the gene matches: 3. This CDR3 comprises 16 residues. A remark on this clone: The target antigen is unknown.

Specimen: peripheral blood mononuclear cells (PBMCs), collected from a glioma patient treated with radiotherapy, temozolomide or both. The V gene is TRBV10-1, the J gene TRBJ2-3; 9 nucleotides agree with TRBD1. This TCR came from a woman aged 18-29 years with glioma. Some clones in this sample may be carry-over from other donors' samples. The CDR3 DNA sequence: TGCGCCAGCAGTGAGTCCCGGACAGGGGACACAGATACGCAGTATTTT. Translating gives CASSESRTGDTDTQYF.